A selection of T cell receptor beta chains follows, all from one sample in a study of early T cells in non-severe SARS-CoV-2 infection. TCRdb processed the 5' RACE reads anew with MiXCR; each CDR3 protein has one entry. The sample has about 17,000 distinct CDR3 sequences, about 5% seen once; the top ten hold around 7%. Material: whole blood, obtained at baseline. The receptors come from an adult who was a healthcare worker with PCR-confirmed SARS-CoV-2 infection or an uninfected control (not recorded which). The CDR3 runs from the conserved cysteine through the conserved F or W. D genes are given only for firm matches. Sizes are listed as once, few, many, or a class for an expanded clone.

clone size: many
V gene: TRBV12-3/TRBV12-4
D gene: TRBD1
J gene: TRBJ1-1
CDR3 length: 16
CDR3 protein: CASSLGQGAFGTEAFF
CDR3 DNA: TGTGCCAGCAGTTTAGGGCAGGGGGCATTCGGCACTGAAGCTTTCTTT

clone size: many
V gene: TRBV7-2
D gene: TRBD1
J gene: TRBJ1-2
CDR3 length: 18
CDR3 protein: CASSFLQGAIRSDYGYTF
CDR3 DNA: TGTGCCAGCAGCTTTCTACAGGGGGCGATTAGGAGCGACTATGGCTACACCTTC

clone size: many
V gene: TRBV18
D gene: .
J gene: TRBJ2-1
CDR3 length: 14
CDR3 protein: CASSAGGWGNEQFF
CDR3 DNA: TGTGCCAGCTCTGCGGGTGGCTGGGGCAATGAGCAGTTCTTC

clone size: few
V gene: TRBV18
D gene: TRBD1
J gene: TRBJ2-7
CDR3 length: 14
CDR3 protein: CASSLGDSSYEQYF
CDR3 DNA: TGTGCCAGCTCACTAGGGGACAGTTCCTACGAGCAGTACTTC

clone size: many
V gene: TRBV19
D gene: .
J gene: TRBJ1-1
CDR3 length: 14
CDR3 protein: CASSTQSQWGEAFF
CDR3 DNA: TGTGCCAGTAGTACCCAATCTCAATGGGGTGAAGCTTTCTTT

clone size: many
V gene: TRBV5-5
D gene: .
J gene: TRBJ2-7
CDR3 length: 14
CDR3 protein: CASSLRQPHHEQYF
CDR3 DNA: TGTGCCAGCAGCTTGCGACAGCCCCATCACGAGCAGTACTTC

clone size: many
V gene: TRBV20-1
D gene: TRBD2
J gene: TRBJ2-5
CDR3 length: 14
CDR3 protein: CSGAGGLREETQYF
CDR3 DNA: TGCAGTGGAGCGGGGGGGCTGAGGGAAGAGACCCAGTACTTC

clone size: many
V gene: TRBV4-2
D gene: TRBD1
J gene: TRBJ2-6
CDR3 length: 19
CDR3 protein: CASSQLQGRLFDGANVLTF
CDR3 DNA: TGTGCCAGCAGCCAACTACAGGGGAGACTGTTTGATGGGGCCAACGTCCTGACTTTC

clone size: few
V gene: TRBV12-3/TRBV12-4
D gene: TRBD1
J gene: TRBJ2-2
CDR3 length: 15
CDR3 protein: CASRGGQTNTGELFF
CDR3 DNA: TGTGCCAGCAGAGGGGGACAGACGAACACCGGGGAGCTGTTTTTT

clone size: many
V gene: TRBV7-2
D gene: TRBD2
J gene: TRBJ2-3
CDR3 length: 15
CDR3 protein: CASSTLAGATDTQYF
CDR3 DNA: TGTGCCAGCAGCACCCTAGCGGGGGCCACAGATACGCAGTATTTT

clone size: many
V gene: TRBV7-2
D gene: TRBD2
J gene: TRBJ2-4
CDR3 length: 17
CDR3 protein: CASSARAGTLAKNIQYF
CDR3 DNA: TGTGCCAGCAGCGCCCGAGCGGGGACCTTAGCAAAAAACATTCAGTACTTC

clone size: many
V gene: TRBV6-1
D gene: .
J gene: TRBJ2-6
CDR3 length: 17
CDR3 protein: CASGDRTPFRGANVLTF
CDR3 DNA: TGTGCCAGCGGTGACAGAACCCCCTTTAGGGGGGCCAACGTCCTGACTTTC

clone size: many
V gene: TRBV7-9
D gene: TRBD1
J gene: TRBJ2-7
CDR3 length: 14
CDR3 protein: CASSLGTGTHEQYF
CDR3 DNA: TGTGCCAGCAGCTTAGGGACAGGGACCCACGAGCAGTACTTC

clone size: many
V gene: TRBV20-1
D gene: .
J gene: TRBJ2-7
CDR3 length: 14
CDR3 protein: CSARETGSSYEQYF
CDR3 DNA: TGCAGTGCTAGAGAAACAGGGAGCTCCTACGAGCAGTACTTC

clone size: medium-sized
V gene: TRBV27
D gene: TRBD1
J gene: TRBJ2-7
CDR3 length: 14
CDR3 protein: CASSIDRGSYEQYF
CDR3 DNA: TGTGCCAGCAGTATAGACAGGGGGTCCTACGAGCAGTACTTC